The next 19 T cell receptor beta chains were all read from a single sample in a study of blood T cell repertoires in COVID-19. The assay was immunoSEQ multiplex PCR, and TCRdb's table has in-frame clones only and misses some. This table has around 620,000 clones, 85% to 90% appearing once. The sample comprised peripheral blood. The receptors derive from a woman in her late teens or twenties with acute or convalescent COVID-19.

The genes are TRBV21-1 and TRBJ1-2. TRBV21-1 corresponds to a pseudogene. CDR3 size: 18 residues. DNA for the CDR3: TGTGCCAGCAGCAAAGCTGGCCCGGAGGGCGGGGTGAAGGTAGGCTACACCTTC. Its protein is CASSKAGPEGGVKVGYTF.

The chain links TRBV6-6 to TRBJ1-4; the D gene is possibly TRBD1 (5 bases). CDR3 size: 13 residues. Per germline, CDR1 MNHNY and CDR2 SVGAGI (reference sequence). V shed 0 bases and J shed 8 bases, with 7 bases lying between them. CDR3 sequence reads: CASSYSGGEKLFF. The DNA for the CDR3 is TGTGCCAGCAGTTACTCCGGGGGGGAAAAACTGTTTTTT.

V usage is TRBV11-2 and J usage is TRBJ2-3; 7 bases line up with TRBD2. CDR3 size: 15 residues. Losses at the gene ends were 2 bases for V and 1 base for J; bases not matched to a gene: 3. From germline, CDR1 is SGHAT and CDR2 FQNNGV. In DNA, the CDR3 is TGTGCCAGCAGCTTACGGGCGGGGGGCACAGATACGCAGTATTTT. Translation: CASSLRAGGTDTQYF.

The gene calls are TRBV4-1 and TRBJ1-1; a possible D gene is TRBD1 (5 bases). The CDR3 has 13 amino acids. In germline, CDR1 is MGHRA, CDR2 YSYEKL. Trimming left V 0 bases short and J 7 bases short, with 9 bases between. The CDR3 bases are TGCGCCAGCAGCCAAGACTGGGGCATTGAAGCTTTCTTT. Its translation: CASSQDWGIEAFF.

The J gene is TRBJ2-1, the V gene TRBV29-1, with D perhaps matching TRBD1 or TRBD2 (5 bases each). Trimming pared 7 bases from V and 0 bases from J, leaving 10 bases between. The CDR3 spans 13 residues. Per the germline V gene, CDR1 is SQVTM and CDR2 is ANQGSEA. The CDR3 here is CSGGRYSYNEQFF. CDR3 coding DNA: TGCAGCGGGGGACGGTACTCCTACAATGAGCAGTTCTTC.

The chain is built from TRBV27 and TRBJ1-2; 8 nucleotides match TRBD1. The CDR3 runs to 14 residues. Germline values: CDR1 MNHEY, CDR2 SMNVEV (reference sequence). Trimming took 0 bases from V and 5 from J; bases not matched to a gene: 2. The CDR3 DNA reads TGTGCCAGCAGTTTATCCCAGGGGGCGTATGGCTACACCTTC. Translating it yields CASSLSQGAYGYTF.

The chain couples TRBV2 to TRBJ2-4; the D gene is possibly TRBD2 (5 bases). Germline V lookup: CDR1 SNHLY, CDR2 FYNNEI. CDR3 length: 14 amino acids. Trimming shortened V by 4 bases and J by 6 bases, and 13 bases separated the two germline ends. The CDR3 DNA follows: TGTGCCAGCAGTGCCGGAGGCGCCGGAAACATTCAGTACTTC. It translates to CASSAGGAGNIQYF.

The chain employs TRBV7-9 and TRBJ2-3; tentative D call: TRBD2 (7 bases). Looked up from germline, CDR1 is SEHNR and CDR2 is FQNEAQ (reference sequence). The CDR3 runs 16 residues. Trimming stripped 3 bases from V and 1 base from J, with 14 bases between. The CDR3 region has the DNA TGTGCCAGCAGCTTTGCGGGCGGGGGCGGCACAGATACGCAGTATTTT. Translating gives CASSFAGGGGTDTQYF.

The gene calls are TRBV12-3 or TRBV12-4 and TRBJ2-1; maybe TRBD2 (5 bases). This CDR3 region has 13 residues. Deletions cut 3 bases from V and 4 bases from J, with 7 bases between. This CDR3 reads CASSLGSYNEQFF. The CDR3 region has the DNA TGTGCCAGCAGTTTGGGGAGTTACAATGAGCAGTTCTTC.

The V and J genes are TRBV7-6 and TRBJ1-5; tentatively, D is TRBD1 (5 bases). The CDR3 sequence is 14 residues long. Germline CDR1 is SGHVS and CDR2 is FNYEAQ. V was cut by 5 bases and J by 7 bases, with 15 bases left in between. The CDR3 DNA is TGTGCCAGCAGCCTGGGGGGTGGGTGGCAGCCCCAGCATTTT. Its protein product is CASSLGGGWQPQHF.

The chain uses TRBV7-9 and TRBJ1-2; no definite D call. Germline assignment: CDR1 SEHNR and CDR2 FQNEAQ (reference sequence). CDR3 size: 15 residues. Trimming took off 2 bases at V and 2 bases at J, with 12 bases between the two ends. The CDR3 protein is CASSLQVEVNYGYTF. CDR3 bases: TGTGCCAGCAGCTTACAGGTGGAGGTAAACTATGGCTACACCTTC.

The chain links TRBV7-6 to TRBJ1-2; D gene ambiguous. The V gene lost 0 bases and the J gene lost 8 bases, with 16 bases spanning the gap. Germline CDR1 SGHVS, CDR2 FNYEAQ. The CDR3 has 15 amino acids. The CDR3 sequence: CASSLAAGLDDGYTF. CDR3 nucleotides: TGTGCCAGCAGCTTAGCGGCGGGTTTGGACGACGGCTACACCTTC.

This clone was found a few times. V is TRBV10-1 and J is TRBJ1-1, with D uncertain. The germline V gene encodes CDR1 WNHNN and CDR2 SYGVQD (reference sequence). This CDR3 is 16 amino acids long. Trimming stripped 3 bases from V and 0 bases from J, with 14 bases between. The CDR3 is CASSDEGRLMNTEAFF. CDR3 DNA: TGCGCCAGCAGTGATGAGGGCAGGCTGATGAACACTGAAGCTTTCTTT.

The V gene is TRBV5-1, the J gene TRBJ1-2; the D is unclear. Trimming pared 5 bases from V and 3 bases from J, leaving 8 bases between. This CDR3 has 12 amino acids. Looked up from germline, CDR1 is SGHRS and CDR2 is YFSETQ. The CDR3 nucleotides are TGCGCCAGCAGGCCGGCGGACTATGGCTACACCTTC. Amino acids: CASRPADYGYTF.

The chain recombines TRBV4-3 with TRBJ2-2, with D possibly being TRBD1 (6 bases). Germline CDR1 and CDR2: LGHNA and YSLEER. The CDR3 is 14 residues long. V gave up 5 bases and J gave up 10 bases, with 17 bases separating them. CDR3 DNA: TGCGCCAGCAGCGTTGGGCAGGGGTATGAGGAGCTGTTTTTT. Its translation: CASSVGQGYEELFF.

The J gene is TRBJ1-6, the V gene TRBV3-1 (or the pseudogene TRBV3-2); tentatively, D is TRBD1 (6 bases). V was pared by 0 bases and J by 5 bases, with 23 bases between. The CDR3 is 20 amino acids. Germline assignment: CDR1 LGHDT and CDR2 YNNKEL (reference sequence). The CDR3 DNA reads TGTGCCAGCAGCCAAGATAACAGGGTTCTTAGGTCTTTGGATAATTCACCCCTCCACTTT. The encoded protein is CASSQDNRVLRSLDNSPLHF.

This clone was seen once. The chain couples TRBV6-5 to TRBJ1-2; TRBD1 matches 7 bases. Trimming took 6 bases from V and 4 from J; bases not matched to a gene: 8. This CDR3 has 14 residues. Germline CDR1 is MNHEY and CDR2 is SVGAGI. The CDR3 nucleotides read TGTGCCAGCAGGAACCTGGGACAGTTCTATGGCTACACCTTC. This encodes CASRNLGQFYGYTF.

Only one count was recorded for this clone. This rearrangement joins TRBV3-1 (or the pseudogene TRBV3-2) to TRBJ1-4, with 8 positions matching TRBD1. The CDR3 is made up of 15 amino acids. From germline, CDR1 is LGHDT and CDR2 YNNKEL (reference sequence). V shed 5 bases and J 0 bases; nucleotides not matched to a gene: 2. The CDR3 bases are TGTGCCAGCAGCTTACAGGGGGCAACTAATGAAAAACTGTTTTTT. It is translated as CASSLQGATNEKLFF.

The gene calls are TRBV3-1 (or the pseudogene TRBV3-2) and TRBJ1-5; the D gene is possibly TRBD1 (5 bases). The germline V and J ends were trimmed by 0 bases and 5 bases, with 8 bases remaining between them. The CDR3 contains 14 residues. The germline CDR1 and CDR2 sequences are LGHDT and YNNKEL (reference sequence). CDR3 region: CASSQDWGDQPQHF. The CDR3 region has the DNA TGTGCCAGCAGCCAAGATTGGGGGGATCAGCCCCAGCATTTT.